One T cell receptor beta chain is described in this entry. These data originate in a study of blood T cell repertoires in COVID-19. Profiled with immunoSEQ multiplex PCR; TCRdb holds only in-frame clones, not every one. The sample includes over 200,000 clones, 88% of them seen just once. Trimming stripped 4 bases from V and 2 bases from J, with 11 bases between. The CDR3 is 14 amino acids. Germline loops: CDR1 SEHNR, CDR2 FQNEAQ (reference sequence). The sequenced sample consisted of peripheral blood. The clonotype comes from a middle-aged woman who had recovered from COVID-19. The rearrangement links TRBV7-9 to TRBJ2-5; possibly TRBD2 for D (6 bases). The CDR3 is CASSSRLGQETQYF. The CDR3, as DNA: TGTGCCAGCAGCTCCAGACTAGGGCAAGAGACCCAGTACTTC.